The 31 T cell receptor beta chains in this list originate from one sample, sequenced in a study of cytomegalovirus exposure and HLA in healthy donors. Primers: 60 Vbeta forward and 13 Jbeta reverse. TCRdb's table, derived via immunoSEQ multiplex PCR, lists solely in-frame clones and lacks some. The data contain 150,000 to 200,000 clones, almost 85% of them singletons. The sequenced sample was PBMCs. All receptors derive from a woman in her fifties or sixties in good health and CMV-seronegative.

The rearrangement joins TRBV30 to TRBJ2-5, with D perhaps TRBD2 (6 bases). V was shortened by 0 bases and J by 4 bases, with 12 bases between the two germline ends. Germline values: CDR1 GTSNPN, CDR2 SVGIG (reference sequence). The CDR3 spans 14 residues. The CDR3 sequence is CAWSVFGSLETQYF. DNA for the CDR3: TGTGCCTGGAGTGTATTCGGGAGTCTAGAGACCCAGTACTTC. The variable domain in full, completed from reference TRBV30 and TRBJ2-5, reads SQTIHQWPATLVQPVGSPLSLECTVEGTSNPNLYWYRQAAGRGLQLLFYSVGIGQISSEVPQNLSASRPQDRQFILSSKKLLLSDSGFYLCAWSVFGSLETQYFGPGTRLLVL.

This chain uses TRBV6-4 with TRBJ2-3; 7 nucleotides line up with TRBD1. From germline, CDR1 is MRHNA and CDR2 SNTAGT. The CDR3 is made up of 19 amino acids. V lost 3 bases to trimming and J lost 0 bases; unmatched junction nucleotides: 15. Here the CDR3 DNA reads TGTGCCAGCAGTGATTCCGTTTTGGGACAGTTTTCTAGCACAGATACGCAGTATTTT. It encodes CASSDSVLGQFSSTDTQYF.

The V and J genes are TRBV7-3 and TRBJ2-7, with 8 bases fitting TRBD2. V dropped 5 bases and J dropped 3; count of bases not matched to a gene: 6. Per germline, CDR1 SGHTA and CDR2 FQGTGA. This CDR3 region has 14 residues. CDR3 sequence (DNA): TGTGCCAGCAGCCCCCATGCGGGAGGCTACGAGCAGTACTTC. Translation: CASSPHAGGYEQYF.

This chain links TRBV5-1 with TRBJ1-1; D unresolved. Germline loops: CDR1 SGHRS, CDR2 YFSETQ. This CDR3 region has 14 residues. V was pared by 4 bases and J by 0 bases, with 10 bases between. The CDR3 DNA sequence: TGCGCCAGCAGCGCATCTAGGATGAACACTGAAGCTTTCTTT. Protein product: CASSASRMNTEAFF.

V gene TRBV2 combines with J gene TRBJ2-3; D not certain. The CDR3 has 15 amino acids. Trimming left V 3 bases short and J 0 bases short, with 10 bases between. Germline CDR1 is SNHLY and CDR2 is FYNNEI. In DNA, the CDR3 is TGTGCCAGCAGTGACGTGGTAACTAGCACAGATACGCAGTATTTT. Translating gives CASSDVVTSTDTQYF.

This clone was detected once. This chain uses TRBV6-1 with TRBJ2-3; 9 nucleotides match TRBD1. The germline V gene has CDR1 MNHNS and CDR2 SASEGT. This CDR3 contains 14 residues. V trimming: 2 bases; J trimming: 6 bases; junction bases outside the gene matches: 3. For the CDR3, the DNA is TGTGCCAGCAGTGAATCACAGGGGGCCGATACGCAGTATTTT. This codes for CASSESQGADTQYF.

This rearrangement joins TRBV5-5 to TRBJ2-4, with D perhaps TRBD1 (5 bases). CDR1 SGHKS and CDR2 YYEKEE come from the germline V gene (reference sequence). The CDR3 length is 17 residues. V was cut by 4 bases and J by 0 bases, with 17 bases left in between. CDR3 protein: CASSPPLDRIAKNIQYF. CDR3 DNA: TGTGCCAGCAGCCCGCCCTTAGACAGAATAGCCAAAAACATTCAGTACTTC.

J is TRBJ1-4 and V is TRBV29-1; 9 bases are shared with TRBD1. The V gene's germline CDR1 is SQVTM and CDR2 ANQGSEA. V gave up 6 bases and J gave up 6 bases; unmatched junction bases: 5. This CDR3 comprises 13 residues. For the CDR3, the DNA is TGCAGCGTGGGGGACAGGGCGGATGAAAAACTGTTTTTT. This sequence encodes CSVGDRADEKLFF. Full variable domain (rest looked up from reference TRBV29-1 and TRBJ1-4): SAVISQKPSRDICQRGTSLTIQCQVDSQVTMMFWYRQQPGQSLTLIATANQGSEATYESGFVIDKFPISRPNLTFSTLTVSNMSPEDSSIYLCSVGDRADEKLFFGSGTQLSVL.

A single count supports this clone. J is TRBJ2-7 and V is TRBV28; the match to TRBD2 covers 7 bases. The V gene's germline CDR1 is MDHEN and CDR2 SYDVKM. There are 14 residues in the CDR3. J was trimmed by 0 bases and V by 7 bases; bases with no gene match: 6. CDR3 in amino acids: CASMTSTSSYEQYF. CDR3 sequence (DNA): TGTGCCAGCATGACTAGCACGAGCTCCTACGAGCAGTACTTC. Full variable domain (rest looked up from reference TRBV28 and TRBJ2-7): DVKVTQSSRYLVKRTGEKVFLECVQDMDHENMFWYRQDPGLGLRLIYFSYDVKMKEKGDIPEGYSVSREKKERFSLILESASTNQTSMYLCASMTSTSSYEQYFGPGTRLTVT.

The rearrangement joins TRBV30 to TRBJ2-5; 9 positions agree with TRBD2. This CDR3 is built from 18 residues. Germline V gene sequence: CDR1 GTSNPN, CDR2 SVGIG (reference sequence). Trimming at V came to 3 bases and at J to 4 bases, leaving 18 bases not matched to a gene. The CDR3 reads CAWRALAGRASSGETQYF. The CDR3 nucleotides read TGTGCCTGGAGAGCGCTAGCGGGACGGGCTAGTTCGGGAGAGACCCAGTACTTC.

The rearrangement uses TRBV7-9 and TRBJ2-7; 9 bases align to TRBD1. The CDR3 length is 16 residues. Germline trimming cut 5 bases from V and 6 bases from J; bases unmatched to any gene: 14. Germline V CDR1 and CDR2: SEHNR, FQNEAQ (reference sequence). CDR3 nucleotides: TGTGCCAGCAGCCCACAATTCCGGGGGACAGGGCCCGAGCAGTACTTC. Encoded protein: CASSPQFRGTGPEQYF.

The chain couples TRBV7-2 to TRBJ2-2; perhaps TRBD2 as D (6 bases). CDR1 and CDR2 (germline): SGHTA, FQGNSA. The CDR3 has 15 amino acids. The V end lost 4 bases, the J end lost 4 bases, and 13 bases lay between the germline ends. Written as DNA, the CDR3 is TGTGCCAGCAGCTCAGGGACTGGGTTCACCGGGGAGCTGTTTTTT. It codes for CASSSGTGFTGELFF. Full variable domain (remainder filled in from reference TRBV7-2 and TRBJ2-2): GAGVSQSPSNKVTEKGKDVELRCDPISGHTALYWYRQSLGQGLEFLIYFQGNSAPDKSGLPSDRFSAERTGGSVSTLTIQRTQQEDSAVYLCASSSGTGFTGELFFGEGSRLTVL.

The CDR3 is CASSLATGRGKNIQYF. The CDR3 region has the DNA TGTGCCAGCAGCTTAGCCACCGGACGGGGCAAAAACATTCAGTACTTC. This chain joins TRBV7-9 and TRBJ2-4, with a tentative D call TRBD2 (5 bases). CDR3 length: 16 amino acids. Germline CDR1 SEHNR, CDR2 FQNEAQ (reference sequence). The V end was cut by 0 bases, the J end by 3 bases, with 12 bases between.

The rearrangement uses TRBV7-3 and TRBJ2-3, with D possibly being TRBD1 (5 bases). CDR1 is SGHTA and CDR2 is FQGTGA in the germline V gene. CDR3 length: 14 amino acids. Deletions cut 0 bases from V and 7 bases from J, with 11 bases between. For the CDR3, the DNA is TGTGCCAGCAGCTTAACAACGCAGGGAAATACGCAGTATTTT. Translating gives CASSLTTQGNTQYF. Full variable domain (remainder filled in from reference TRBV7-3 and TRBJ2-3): GAGVSQTPSNKVTEKGKYVELRCDPISGHTALYWYRQSLGQGPEFLIYFQGTGAADDSGLPNDRFFAVRPEGSVSTLKIQRTERGDSAVYLCASSLTTQGNTQYFGPGTRLTVL.

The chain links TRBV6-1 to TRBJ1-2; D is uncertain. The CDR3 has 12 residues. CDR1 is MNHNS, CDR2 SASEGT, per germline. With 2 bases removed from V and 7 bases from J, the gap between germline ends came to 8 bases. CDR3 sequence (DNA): TGTGCCAGCAGTGAAATTGGCCTTGGCTACACCTTC. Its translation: CASSEIGLGYTF.

The CDR3 loop is CASSRPGINDQPQHF. The CDR3 DNA reads TGTGCCAGCAGTCGCCCCGGGATAAACGATCAGCCCCAGCATTTT. The rearrangement uses TRBV6-6 and TRBJ1-5, with D unclear. Germline V gives CDR1 MNHNY, CDR2 SVGAGI (reference sequence). CDR3 length equals 15 residues. With 5 bases removed from V and 5 bases from J, the gap between germline ends came to 16 bases.

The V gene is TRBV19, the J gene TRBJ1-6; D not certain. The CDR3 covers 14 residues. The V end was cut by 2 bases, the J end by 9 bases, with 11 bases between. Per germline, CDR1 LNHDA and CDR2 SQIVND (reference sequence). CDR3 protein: CASSITGVGSPLHF. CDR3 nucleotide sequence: TGTGCCAGTAGTATAACCGGGGTAGGTTCACCCCTCCACTTT.

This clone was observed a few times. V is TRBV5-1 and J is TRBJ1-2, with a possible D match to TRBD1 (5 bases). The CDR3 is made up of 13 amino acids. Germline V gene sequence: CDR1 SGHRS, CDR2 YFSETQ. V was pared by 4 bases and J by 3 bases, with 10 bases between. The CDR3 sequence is CASSADSYYGYTF. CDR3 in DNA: TGCGCCAGCAGCGCAGACAGTTACTATGGCTACACCTTC. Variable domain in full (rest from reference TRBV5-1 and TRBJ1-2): KAGVTQTPRYLIKTRGQQVTLSCSPISGHRSVSWYQQTPGQGLQFLFEYFSETQRNKGNFPGRFSGRQFSNSRSEMNVSTLELGDSALYLCASSADSYYGYTFGSGTRLTVV.

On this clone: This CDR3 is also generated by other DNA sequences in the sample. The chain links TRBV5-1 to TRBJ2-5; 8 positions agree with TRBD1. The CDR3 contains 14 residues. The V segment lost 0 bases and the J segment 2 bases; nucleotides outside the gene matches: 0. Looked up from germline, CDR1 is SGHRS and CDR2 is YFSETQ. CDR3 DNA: TGCGCCAGCAGCTTGGGACAGGGGCAAGAGACCCAGTACTTC. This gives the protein CASSLGQGQETQYF.

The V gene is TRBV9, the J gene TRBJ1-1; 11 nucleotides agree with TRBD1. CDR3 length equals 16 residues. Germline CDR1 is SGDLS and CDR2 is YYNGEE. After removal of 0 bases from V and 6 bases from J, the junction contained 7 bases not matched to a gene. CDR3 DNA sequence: TGTGCCAGCAGCGTAGTGGGACAGGGGGGTGGCGCTGAAGCTTTCTTT. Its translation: CASSVVGQGGGAEAFF.

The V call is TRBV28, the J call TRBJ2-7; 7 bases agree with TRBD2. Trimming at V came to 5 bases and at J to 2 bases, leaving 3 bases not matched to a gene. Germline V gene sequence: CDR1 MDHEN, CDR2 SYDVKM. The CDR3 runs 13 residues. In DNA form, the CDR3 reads TGTGCCAGCAGTGACGCGGGGGCCTACGAGCAGTACTTC. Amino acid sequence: CASSDAGAYEQYF.

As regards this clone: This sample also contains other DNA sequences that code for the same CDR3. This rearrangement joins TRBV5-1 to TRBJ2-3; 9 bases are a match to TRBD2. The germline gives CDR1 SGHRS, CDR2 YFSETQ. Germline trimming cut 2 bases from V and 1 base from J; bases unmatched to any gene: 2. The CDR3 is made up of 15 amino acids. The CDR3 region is CASSLASGGTDTQYF. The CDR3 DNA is TGCGCCAGCAGCTTAGCTAGCGGGGGCACAGATACGCAGTATTTT.

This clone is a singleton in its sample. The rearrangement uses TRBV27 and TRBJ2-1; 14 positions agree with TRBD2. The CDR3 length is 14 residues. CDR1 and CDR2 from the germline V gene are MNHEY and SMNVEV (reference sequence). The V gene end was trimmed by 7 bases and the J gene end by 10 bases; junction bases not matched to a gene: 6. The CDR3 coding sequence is TGTGCCAGCAACGTAGGGACTAGCGGGAGCGAGCAGTTCTTC. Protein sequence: CASNVGTSGSEQFF.

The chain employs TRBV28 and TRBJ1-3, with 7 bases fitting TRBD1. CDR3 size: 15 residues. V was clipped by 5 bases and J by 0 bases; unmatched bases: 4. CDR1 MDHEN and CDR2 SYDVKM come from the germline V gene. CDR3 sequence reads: CASSPDRVSGNTIYF. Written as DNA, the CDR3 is TGTGCCAGCAGTCCTGACAGGGTCTCTGGAAACACCATATATTTT. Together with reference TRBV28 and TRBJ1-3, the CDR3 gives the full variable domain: DVKVTQSSRYLVKRTGEKVFLECVQDMDHENMFWYRQDPGLGLRLIYFSYDVKMKEKGDIPEGYSVSREKKERFSLILESASTNQTSMYLCASSPDRVSGNTIYFGEGSWLTVV.

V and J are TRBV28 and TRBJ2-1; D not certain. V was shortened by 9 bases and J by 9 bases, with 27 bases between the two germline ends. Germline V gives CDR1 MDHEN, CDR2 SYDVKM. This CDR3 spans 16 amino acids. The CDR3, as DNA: TGTGCCAGTGTTTCGCCCCACGGTCCTTACGTCGGTGAGCAGTTCTTC. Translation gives CASVSPHGPYVGEQFF.

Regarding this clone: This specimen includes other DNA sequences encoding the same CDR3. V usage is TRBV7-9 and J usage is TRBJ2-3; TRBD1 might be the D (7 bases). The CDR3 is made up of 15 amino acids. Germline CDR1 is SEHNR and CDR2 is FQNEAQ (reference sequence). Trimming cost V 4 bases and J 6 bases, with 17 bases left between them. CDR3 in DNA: TGTGCCAGCAGCTATAGGCAGGGGGAGGCGGATACGCAGTATTTT. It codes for CASSYRQGEADTQYF.

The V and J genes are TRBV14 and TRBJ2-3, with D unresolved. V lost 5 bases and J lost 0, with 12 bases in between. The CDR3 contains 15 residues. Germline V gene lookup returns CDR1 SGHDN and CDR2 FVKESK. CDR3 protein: CASSSPTTSTDTQYF. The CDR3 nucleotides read TGTGCCAGCAGCTCACCGACAACTAGCACAGATACGCAGTATTTT.

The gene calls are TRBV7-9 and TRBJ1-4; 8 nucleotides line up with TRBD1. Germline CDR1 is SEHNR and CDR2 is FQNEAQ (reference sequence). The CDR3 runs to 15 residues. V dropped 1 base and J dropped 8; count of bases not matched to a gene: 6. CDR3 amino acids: CASSLESGGTEKLFF. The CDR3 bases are TGTGCCAGCAGCTTAGAGTCAGGGGGCACGGAAAAACTGTTTTTT.

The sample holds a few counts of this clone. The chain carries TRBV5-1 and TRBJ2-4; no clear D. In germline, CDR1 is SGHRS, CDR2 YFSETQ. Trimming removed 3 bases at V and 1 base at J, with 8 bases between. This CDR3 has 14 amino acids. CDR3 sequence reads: CASSSEAAKNIQYF. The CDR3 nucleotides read TGCGCCAGCAGCTCCGAGGCGGCCAAAAACATTCAGTACTTC.

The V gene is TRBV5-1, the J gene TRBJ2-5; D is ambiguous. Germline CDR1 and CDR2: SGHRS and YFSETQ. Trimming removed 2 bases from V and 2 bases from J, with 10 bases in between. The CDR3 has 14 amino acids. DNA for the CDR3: TGCGCCAGCAGCTTCCGAGGAGAACAAGAGACCCAGTACTTC. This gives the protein CASSFRGEQETQYF. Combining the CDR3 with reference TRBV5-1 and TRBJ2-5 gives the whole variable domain KAGVTQTPRYLIKTRGQQVTLSCSPISGHRSVSWYQQTPGQGLQFLFEYFSETQRNKGNFPGRFSGRQFSNSRSEMNVSTLELGDSALYLCASSFRGEQETQYFGPGTRLLVL.

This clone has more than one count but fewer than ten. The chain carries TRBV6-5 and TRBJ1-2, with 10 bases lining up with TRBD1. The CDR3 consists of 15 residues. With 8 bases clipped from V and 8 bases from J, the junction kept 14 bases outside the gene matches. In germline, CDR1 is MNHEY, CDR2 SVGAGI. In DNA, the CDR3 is TGTGCCAGCGGCCCCGGGGACAGGGGTTCGCAAGGCTACACCTTC. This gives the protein CASGPGDRGSQGYTF.